This TCR beta chain was documented in a study of blood T cell repertoires in COVID-19. Overall study context: COVID-19 samples collected from the United States, Italy and Spain covered acute and convalescent phases. The analysed material was cDNA or gDNA that came from T cells, B-cell-depleted T cells, or PBMCs.

The CDR3 length is 16 residues. Germline CDR1 and CDR2: MGHRA and YSYEKL. The V and J ends lost 1 base and 4 bases respectively, with 14 bases between them. In the study's own analysis: The authors estimated nucleated cell counts from reference gene primer amplification. TCRdb's table, derived via immunoSEQ multiplex PCR, lists solely in-frame clones and lacks some. The V and J calls and the clone size are those of that table, but D and trimming were determined from the DNA. Of 180,000 or so clones detected, approximately 89% appear once; the ten largest clones hold around 2.6%. The source is a man between 40 and 49 years old with active or convalescent COVID-19. The chain recombines TRBV4-1 with TRBJ1-3; a weak D match, TRBD1 (6 bases). The sequencing input was peripheral blood. The CDR3 region is CASSQVGGGPGNTIYF. The CDR3 DNA reads TGCGCCAGCAGCCAAGTCGGCGGGGGCCCGGGAAACACCATATATTTT.